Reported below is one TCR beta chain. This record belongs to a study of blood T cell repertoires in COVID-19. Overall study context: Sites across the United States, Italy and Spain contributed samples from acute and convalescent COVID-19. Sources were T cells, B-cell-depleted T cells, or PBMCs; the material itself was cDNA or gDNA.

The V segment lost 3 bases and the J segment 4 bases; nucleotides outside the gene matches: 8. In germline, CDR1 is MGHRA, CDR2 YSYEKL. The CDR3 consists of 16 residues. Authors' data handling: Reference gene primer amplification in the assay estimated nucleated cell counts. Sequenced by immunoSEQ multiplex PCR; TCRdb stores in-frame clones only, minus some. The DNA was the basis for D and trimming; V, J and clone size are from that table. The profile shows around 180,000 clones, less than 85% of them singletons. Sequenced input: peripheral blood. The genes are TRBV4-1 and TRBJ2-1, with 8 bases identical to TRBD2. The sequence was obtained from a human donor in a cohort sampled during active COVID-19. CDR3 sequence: CASSQASSGRYNEQFF. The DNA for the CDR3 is TGCGCCAGCAGCCAGGCCTCTAGCGGGCGGTACAATGAGCAGTTCTTC.